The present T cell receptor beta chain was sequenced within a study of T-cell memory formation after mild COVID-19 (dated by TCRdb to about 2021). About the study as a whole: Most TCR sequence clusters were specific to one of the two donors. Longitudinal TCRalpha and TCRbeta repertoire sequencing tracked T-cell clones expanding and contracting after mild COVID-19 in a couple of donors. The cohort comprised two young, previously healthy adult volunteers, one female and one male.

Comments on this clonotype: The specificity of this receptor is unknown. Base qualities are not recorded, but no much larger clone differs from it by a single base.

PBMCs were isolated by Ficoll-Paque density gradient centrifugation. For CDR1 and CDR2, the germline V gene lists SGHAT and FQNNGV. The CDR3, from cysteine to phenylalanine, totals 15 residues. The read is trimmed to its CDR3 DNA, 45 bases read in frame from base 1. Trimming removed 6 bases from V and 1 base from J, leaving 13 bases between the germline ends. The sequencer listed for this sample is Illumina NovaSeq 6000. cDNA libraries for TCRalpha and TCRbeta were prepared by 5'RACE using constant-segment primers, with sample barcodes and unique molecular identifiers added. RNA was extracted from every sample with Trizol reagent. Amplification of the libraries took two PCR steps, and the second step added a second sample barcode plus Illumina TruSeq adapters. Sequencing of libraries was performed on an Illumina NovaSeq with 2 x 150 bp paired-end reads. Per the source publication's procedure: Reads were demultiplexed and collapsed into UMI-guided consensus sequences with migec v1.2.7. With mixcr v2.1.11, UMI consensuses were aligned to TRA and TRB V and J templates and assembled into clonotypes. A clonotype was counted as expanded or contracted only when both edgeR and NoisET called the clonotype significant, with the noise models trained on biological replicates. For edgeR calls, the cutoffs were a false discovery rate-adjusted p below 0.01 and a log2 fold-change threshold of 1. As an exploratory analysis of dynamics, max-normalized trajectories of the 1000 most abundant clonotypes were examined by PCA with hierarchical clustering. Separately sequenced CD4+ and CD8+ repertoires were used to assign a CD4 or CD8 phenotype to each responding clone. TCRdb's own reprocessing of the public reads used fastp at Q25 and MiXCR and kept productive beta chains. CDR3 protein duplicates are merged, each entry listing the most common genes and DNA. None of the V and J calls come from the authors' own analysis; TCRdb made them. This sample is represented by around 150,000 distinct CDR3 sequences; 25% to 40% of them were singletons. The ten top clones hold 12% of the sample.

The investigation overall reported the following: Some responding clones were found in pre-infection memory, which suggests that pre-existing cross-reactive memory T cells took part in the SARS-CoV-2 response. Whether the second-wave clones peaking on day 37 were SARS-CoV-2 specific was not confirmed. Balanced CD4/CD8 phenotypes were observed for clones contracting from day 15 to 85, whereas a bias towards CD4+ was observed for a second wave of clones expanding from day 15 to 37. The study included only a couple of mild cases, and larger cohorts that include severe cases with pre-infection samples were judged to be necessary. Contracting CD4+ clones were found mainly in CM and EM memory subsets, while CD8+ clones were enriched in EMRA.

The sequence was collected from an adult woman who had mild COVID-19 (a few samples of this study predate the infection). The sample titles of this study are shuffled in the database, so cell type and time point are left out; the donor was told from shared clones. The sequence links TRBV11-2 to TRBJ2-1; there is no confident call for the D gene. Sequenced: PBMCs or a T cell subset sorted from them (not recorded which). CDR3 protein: CASRSPGISYNEQFF. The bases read TGTGCCAGCAGGAGTCCAGGAATATCCTACAATGAGCAGTTCTTC. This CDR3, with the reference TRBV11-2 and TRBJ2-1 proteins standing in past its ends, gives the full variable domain EAGVAQSPRYKIIEKRQSVAFWCNPISGHATLYWYQQILGQGPKLLIQFQNNGVVDDSQLPKDRFSAERLKGVDSTLKIQPAKLEDSAVYLCASRSPGISYNEQFFGPGTRLTVL.